The T cell receptor (beta chain) under discussion was sequenced for a study of T cell changes during pregnancy in multiple sclerosis. The germline V gene has CDR1 SGHVS and CDR2 FQNEAQ. The CDR3 has 17 residues. The trim removed 4 bases at V and 0 bases at J, leaving 9 bases unmatched. Sequencing was performed with immunoSEQ multiplex PCR; in TCRdb, only in-frame clones are kept and a portion is missing. The table lists approximately 100,000 clones, 91% of them singletons, with less than 2% in the top ten. The sequences come from peripheral blood, collected before pregnancy. This TCR derives from a female donor with multiple sclerosis, enrolled in a pregnancy study. The rearrangement joins TRBV7-8 to TRBJ1-5; 7 nucleotides match TRBD1. CDR3 loop: CASSSGSQGYSNQPQHF. In nucleotides, the CDR3 is TGTGCCAGCAGCTCGGGCTCACAGGGGTATAGCAATCAGCCCCAGCATTTT.